This is a list of T cell receptor beta chains from one sample in a study of blood T cell repertoires in COVID-19. The protocol was immunoSEQ multiplex PCR, while the TCRdb copy is restricted to in-frame clones and leaves out a portion. The sample has around 200,000 clones; 65% to 85% are singletons. The sequenced material came from PBMCs or T cells enriched from blood (not recorded which). Source of these receptors: a woman in her twenties or thirties who had recovered from COVID-19. CDR3s include the opening cysteine and the closing phenylalanine or tryptophan. Fields, in order: V gene, J gene, D gene, clone size, CDR3 protein, CDR3 DNA. D genes are given only for firm matches. For some rows the clone size is stated as once, few or many, or as a class when expanded; others skip it.

v_gene: TRBV19; j_gene: TRBJ2-2; d_gene: NA; abundance: NA; CDR3aa: CASSIFQGGGELFF; CDR3nt: TGTGCCAGTAGTATCTTCCAGGGGGGCGGGGAGCTGTTTTTT
v_gene: TRBV19; j_gene: TRBJ1-6; d_gene: NA; abundance: once; CDR3aa: CASRKVAGAGSPLHF; CDR3nt: TGTGCCAGTAGGAAAGTGGCAGGGGCGGGTTCACCCCTCCACTTT
v_gene: TRBV28; j_gene: TRBJ1-6; d_gene: NA; abundance: NA; CDR3aa: CASTQMGSSYNSPLHF; CDR3nt: TGTGCCAGCACCCAAATGGGGAGCTCCTATAATTCACCCCTCCACTTT
v_gene: TRBV7-8; j_gene: TRBJ2-3; d_gene: TRBD2; abundance: NA; CDR3aa: CASSLGLAGGYRGPDTQYF; CDR3nt: TGTGCCAGCAGCTTGGGGCTAGCGGGAGGATACCGTGGGCCAGATACGCAGTATTTT
v_gene: TRBV6-4; j_gene: TRBJ2-5; d_gene: TRBD2; abundance: NA; CDR3aa: CASSGIILAGGQETQYF; CDR3nt: TGTGCCAGCAGTGGGATCATACTAGCGGGGGGACAAGAGACCCAGTACTTC
v_gene: TRBV18; j_gene: TRBJ2-7; d_gene: TRBD2; abundance: NA; CDR3aa: CASSPSRVWTSGRSSYEQYF; CDR3nt: TGTGCCAGCTCACCGTCGAGAGTCTGGACTAGCGGGAGGAGCTCCTACGAGCAGTACTTC
v_gene: TRBV28; j_gene: TRBJ2-2; d_gene: NA; abundance: NA; CDR3aa: CASSQYTGELFF; CDR3nt: TGTGCCAGCAGTCAGTACACCGGGGAGCTGTTTTTT
v_gene: TRBV11-2; j_gene: TRBJ1-1; d_gene: NA; abundance: NA; CDR3aa: CASSLGRGGTEAFF; CDR3nt: TGTGCCAGCAGCTTAGGAAGGGGCGGCACTGAAGCTTTCTTT
v_gene: TRBV5-6; j_gene: TRBJ1-2; d_gene: NA; abundance: NA; CDR3aa: CASSLAQGDGYTF; CDR3nt: TGTGCCAGCAGCTTGGCACAGGGAGATGGCTACACCTTC
v_gene: TRBV18; j_gene: TRBJ2-1; d_gene: TRBD2; abundance: NA; CDR3aa: CASSPGLAEVVVGYNEQFF; CDR3nt: TGTGCCAGCTCACCGGGACTAGCGGAGGTGGTAGTCGGCTACAATGAGCAGTTCTTC
v_gene: TRBV7-2; j_gene: TRBJ2-1; d_gene: NA; abundance: NA; CDR3aa: CASSWSVSNEQFF; CDR3nt: TGTGCCAGCAGCTGGTCGGTTTCAAATGAGCAGTTCTTC
v_gene: TRBV24-1; j_gene: TRBJ2-5; d_gene: TRBD2; abundance: NA; CDR3aa: CATSDTTSGQTQYF; CDR3nt: TGTGCCACCAGTGATACGACTAGCGGCCAGACCCAGTACTTC
v_gene: TRBV3-1/TRBV3-2; j_gene: TRBJ1-6; d_gene: TRBD1; abundance: NA; CDR3aa: CASSQGQNNSPLHF; CDR3nt: TGTGCCAGCAGCCAGGGACAGAATAATTCACCCCTCCACTTT
v_gene: TRBV19; j_gene: TRBJ1-1; d_gene: NA; abundance: once; CDR3aa: CASSPTALNTEAFF; CDR3nt: TGTGCCAGTAGTCCTACAGCTCTGAACACTGAAGCTTTCTTT
v_gene: TRBV7-3; j_gene: TRBJ2-1; d_gene: TRBD2; abundance: NA; CDR3aa: CASSFFASGSQNEQFF; CDR3nt: TGTGCCAGCAGCTTTTTCGCTAGCGGGAGTCAGAATGAGCAGTTCTTC
v_gene: TRBV9; j_gene: TRBJ1-2; d_gene: NA; abundance: NA; CDR3aa: CASSVGETANYGYTF; CDR3nt: TGTGCCAGCAGCGTAGGTGAAACAGCTAACTATGGCTACACCTTC
v_gene: TRBV10-3; j_gene: TRBJ1-1; d_gene: TRBD1; abundance: NA; CDR3aa: CAISDPRGQAYMNTEAFF; CDR3nt: TGTGCCATCAGTGACCCGAGGGGACAGGCATACATGAACACTGAAGCTTTCTTT
v_gene: TRBV18; j_gene: TRBJ2-4; d_gene: NA; abundance: NA; CDR3aa: CASSPPGALMDIQYF; CDR3nt: TGTGCCAGCTCACCGCCGGGAGCCCTTATGGACATTCAGTACTTC
v_gene: TRBV7-9; j_gene: TRBJ2-7; d_gene: NA; abundance: few; CDR3aa: CASSPRSRGSYEQYF; CDR3nt: TGTGCCAGCAGCCCGCGTTCCCGGGGGTCCTACGAGCAGTACTTC
v_gene: TRBV5-6; j_gene: TRBJ2-1; d_gene: TRBD2; abundance: few; CDR3aa: CASSLEGSGTYNEQFF; CDR3nt: TGTGCCAGCAGCTTGGAGGGTAGCGGGACATACAATGAGCAGTTCTTC
v_gene: TRBV6-4; j_gene: TRBJ2-2; d_gene: TRBD1; abundance: few; CDR3aa: CASSEGTGDTGELFF; CDR3nt: TGTGCCAGCAGTGAAGGGACAGGGGACACCGGGGAGCTGTTTTTT
v_gene: TRBV28; j_gene: TRBJ1-2; d_gene: TRBD1; abundance: once; CDR3aa: CASSLGRGTGGLFNYGYTF; CDR3nt: TGTGCCAGCAGTTTAGGGCGGGGGACAGGGGGCCTCTTTAACTATGGCTACACCTTC
v_gene: TRBV28; j_gene: TRBJ1-4; d_gene: NA; abundance: NA; CDR3aa: CASSLLVPLANEKLFF; CDR3nt: TGTGCCAGCAGTTTATTGGTCCCACTGGCTAATGAAAAACTGTTTTTT
v_gene: TRBV29-1; j_gene: TRBJ2-3; d_gene: TRBD2; abundance: NA; CDR3aa: CSVDGLVAAAESTDTQYF; CDR3nt: TGCAGCGTTGACGGACTAGTCGCGGCGGCAGAGAGCACAGATACGCAGTATTTT
v_gene: TRBV3-1/TRBV3-2; j_gene: TRBJ1-1; d_gene: NA; abundance: NA; CDR3aa: CASSQRAREAFF; CDR3nt: TGTGCCAGCAGCCAGCGGGCCAGGGAAGCTTTCTTT
v_gene: TRBV5-5; j_gene: TRBJ1-5; d_gene: TRBD1; abundance: NA; CDR3aa: CASSLAGGRSNQPQHF; CDR3nt: TGTGCCAGCAGCTTGGCAGGGGGCCGGAGCAATCAGCCCCAGCATTTT
v_gene: TRBV7-2; j_gene: TRBJ1-2; d_gene: TRBD1; abundance: NA; CDR3aa: CASSLGPTGDNGYTF; CDR3nt: TGTGCCAGCAGCTTAGGCCCCACAGGGGATAACGGCTACACCTTC
v_gene: TRBV15; j_gene: TRBJ1-2; d_gene: TRBD1; abundance: NA; CDR3aa: CATSSFSDREIYGYTF; CDR3nt: TGTGCCACCAGCAGCTTCTCGGACAGGGAGATCTATGGCTACACCTTC